This T cell receptor beta chain was identified during a study of T cell responses to AZD1222 COVID-19 vaccine. Study context: Some second doses came at about 4 weeks and others at about 12 weeks; these were pooled.

TCRdb's copy holds only in-frame clones and misses some; the assay was immunoSEQ multiplex PCR. The table shows 150,000 or so clones, with approximately 90% occurring only once. Regarding this clone: The antigen is unknown.

Findings and limits, study-wide: Distributed over spike, vaccine-associated CD4 TCRs predominated at 160-218 and 743-854.

The TCR was taken from an adult in good health. Material: peripheral blood, obtained on day 0 of AZD1222 vaccination.

The CDR3 here is CATSDPRQGDNEQFF. The CDR3 bases are TGTGCCACCAGTGATCCGAGACAGGGGGACAATGAGCAGTTCTTC. V and J are TRBV24-1 and TRBJ2-1; TRBD1 matches 9 bases. Germline-derived CDR1 and CDR2 are KGHDR and SFDVKD. With V trimmed by 3 bases and J by 5 bases, 4 bases remained unmatched. The CDR3 runs to 15 residues.